The source of this TCR beta chain is a study of T cell changes during pregnancy in multiple sclerosis. The germline gives CDR1 SGDLS, CDR2 YYNGEE. The CDR3 is 15 amino acids. Trimming shortened V by 0 bases and J by 7 bases, and 13 bases separated the two germline ends. TCRdb's copy holds only in-frame clones and misses some; the assay was immunoSEQ multiplex PCR. The repertoire holds 60,000 to 75,000 clones, with roughly 89% as singletons. The chain carries TRBV9 and TRBJ1-4, with TRBD1 as a possible D gene (6 bases). The source was peripheral blood, collected in the second trimester of pregnancy. This receptor was obtained from a female donor with multiple sclerosis, enrolled in a pregnancy study. The CDR3 loop is CASSVEGVLSEKLFF. The CDR3 nucleotides are TGTGCCAGCAGCGTAGAGGGGGTTTTGTCTGAAAAACTGTTTTTT.